Presented here are 30 T cell receptor beta chains from one specimen sequenced in a study of T cell changes during pregnancy in multiple sclerosis. Profiled with immunoSEQ multiplex PCR; TCRdb holds only in-frame clones, not every one. In the table there are about 64,000 clones, roughly 91% of which are singletons. The material sequenced was peripheral blood, taken in the third trimester of pregnancy. The receptors were sampled from a female donor in good health, enrolled as a control in a pregnancy study.

The chain couples TRBV5-6 to TRBJ1-2; maybe TRBD1 (6 bases). The germline V gene encodes CDR1 SGHDT and CDR2 YYEEEE. The CDR3 covers 13 residues. With 1 base removed from V and 4 bases from J, the gap between germline ends came to 8 bases. CDR3: CASSLTGSYGYTF. The CDR3 DNA is TGTGCCAGCAGCTTGACAGGGTCCTATGGCTACACCTTC.

The rearrangement uses TRBV7-9 and TRBJ2-2, with 9 bases fitting TRBD1. This CDR3 spans 16 amino acids. Per the germline V gene, CDR1 is SEHNR and CDR2 is FQNEAQ (reference sequence). J gave up 6 bases and V 0 bases, and 5 bases lay outside the gene matches. In DNA form, the CDR3 reads TGTGCCAGCAGCTTAGCCGGGACAGGGCTTTCCGGGGAGCTGTTTTTT. The encoded protein is CASSLAGTGLSGELFF.

This clone was seen a handful of times. The chain employs TRBV19 and TRBJ1-2; TRBD1 aligns across 8 bases. The ends lost 8 bases at V and 4 bases at J; junction bases unmatched: 3. This CDR3 contains 12 residues. Germline loops: CDR1 LNHDA, CDR2 SQIVND (reference sequence). This CDR3 is CASVGQAYGYTF. Here the CDR3 DNA reads TGTGCCAGTGTGGGACAGGCCTATGGCTACACCTTC.

The chain couples TRBV5-1 to TRBJ1-2; no definite D call. CDR3 length equals 14 residues. Germline lookup yields CDR1 SGHRS and CDR2 YFSETQ. Trimming took 1 base from V and 3 from J, leaving 10 bases between them. The CDR3 coding sequence is TGCGCCAGCAGCTTGCTCCGAGAGGACTATGGCTACACCTTC. It yields the protein CASSLLREDYGYTF. The full variable domain, in which reference TRBV5-1 and TRBJ1-2 provide the parts outside the CDR3, is KAGVTQTPRYLIKTRGQQVTLSCSPISGHRSVSWYQQTPGQGLQFLFEYFSETQRNKGNFPGRFSGRQFSNSRSEMNVSTLELGDSALYLCASSLLREDYGYTFGSGTRLTVV.

The CDR3 spells CASSLVQGFGNEQFF. The CDR3 DNA reads TGTGCCAGCAGTTTAGTCCAGGGTTTTGGAAATGAGCAGTTCTTC. The chain joins TRBV27 to TRBJ2-1; D possibly corresponds to TRBD1 (5 bases). Germline-derived CDR1 and CDR2 are MNHEY and SMNVEV (reference sequence). The germline V and J ends were trimmed by 2 bases and 7 bases, with 15 bases remaining between them. The CDR3 spans 15 residues.

This clone was seen once. CDR3 in DNA: TGTGCCAGCAGGAAGGGGTCTTACAATGAGCAGTTCTTC. Its translation is CASRKGSYNEQFF. This chain links TRBV11-2 with TRBJ2-1; a weak D match, TRBD1 (5 bases). The germline V gene has CDR1 SGHAT and CDR2 FQNNGV. V was cut by 6 bases and J by 4 bases, with 10 bases left in between. The CDR3 is made up of 13 amino acids.

The rearrangement links TRBV6-6 to TRBJ2-1, with 10 bases fitting TRBD2. Per the germline V gene, CDR1 is MNHNY and CDR2 is SVGAGI (reference sequence). The CDR3 sequence is 16 residues long. J was trimmed by 4 bases and V by 4 bases; bases with no gene match: 7. The CDR3 nucleotides read TGTGCCAGCAGTTTTTCACTAGCGGGGCGGTACAATGAGCAGTTCTTC. Translated: CASSFSLAGRYNEQFF.

The J gene is TRBJ2-7, the V gene TRBV6-1, with 10 bases aligning to TRBD1. The V segment lost 3 bases and the J segment 0 bases; nucleotides outside the gene matches: 2. CDR1 is MNHNS and CDR2 is SASEGT in the germline V gene. The CDR3 loop spans 15 amino acids. CDR3 residues: CASSEWTGGSYEQYF. The CDR3 DNA sequence: TGTGCCAGCAGTGAGTGGACAGGGGGCTCCTACGAGCAGTACTTC.

This clone was observed once. This chain uses TRBV19 with TRBJ1-2, with a weak D call TRBD1 (6 bases). V lost 4 bases and J 2 bases, leaving 11 bases between the germline ends. The CDR3 loop spans 14 amino acids. CDR1 and CDR2 (germline): LNHDA, SQIVND (reference sequence). The CDR3 region has the DNA TGTGCCAGTAGTACTCAGGGGACCAACTATGGCTACACCTTC. It translates to CASSTQGTNYGYTF.

This rearrangement joins TRBV6-6 to TRBJ1-5, with 7 bases matching TRBD1. J was trimmed by 2 bases and V by 5 bases; bases with no gene match: 3. Germline assignment: CDR1 MNHNY and CDR2 SVGAGI (reference sequence). This CDR3 contains 14 residues. CDR3 sequence: CASSQQGRNQPQHF. CDR3 nucleotides: TGTGCCAGCAGTCAACAGGGGCGCAATCAGCCCCAGCATTTT.

This sequence joins TRBV25-1 and TRBJ1-1; 7 bases agree with TRBD1. With 5 bases clipped from V and 5 bases from J, the junction kept 14 bases outside the gene matches. The CDR3 contains 16 residues. Germline loops: CDR1 MGHDK, CDR2 SYGVNS. DNA for the CDR3: TGTGCCAGCAGTCCCCCCGGGGGACAGCGATCGACTGAAGCTTTCTTT. As protein: CASSPPGGQRSTEAFF.

CDR3 sequence (DNA): TGTGCCAGCAGCTGGGACAGGGGTATGTGTGGCTACACCTTC. Amino acid sequence: CASSWDRGMCGYTF. V usage is TRBV6-6 and J usage is TRBJ1-2, with 10 positions matching TRBD1. The germline CDR1 and CDR2 sequences are MNHNY and SVGAGI (reference sequence). V shed 6 bases, J shed 7 bases, and the junction held 8 bases outside the gene matches. The CDR3 length is 14 residues.

This chain joins TRBV29-1 and TRBJ2-3; 13 bases map to TRBD2. Trimming at V came to 3 bases and at J to 5 bases, leaving 5 bases not matched to a gene. Per the germline V gene, CDR1 is SQVTM and CDR2 is ANQGSEA. CDR3 length equals 15 residues. For the CDR3, the DNA is TGCAGCGTTGACGGACTAGCGGGAGCGATAGATACGCAGTATTTT. Translation gives CSVDGLAGAIDTQYF.

The V call is TRBV15, the J call TRBJ2-5; 10 bases agree with TRBD2. After removal of 0 bases from V and 5 bases from J, the junction contained 12 bases not matched to a gene. The CDR3 is 18 residues long. Germline CDR1 and CDR2: LNHNV and YYDKDF (reference sequence). The CDR3 protein is CATSRDSQAGGPWETQYF. The CDR3 nucleotides are TGTGCCACCAGCAGAGATTCCCAAGCGGGGGGGCCTTGGGAGACCCAGTACTTC.

This sequence joins TRBV5-6 and TRBJ2-7, with a possible D match to TRBD1 (6 bases). CDR3 length equals 14 residues. Germline V gives CDR1 SGHDT, CDR2 YYEEEE. V lost 4 bases and J 0 bases, leaving 11 bases between the germline ends. The CDR3 sequence: CASSRRTVSYEQYF. The CDR3 DNA follows: TGTGCCAGCAGCAGAAGGACAGTCTCCTACGAGCAGTACTTC.

About this clone itself: One end of the junction varies from germline; a read error may be responsible. The chain combines TRBV7-7 with TRBJ1-5; no clear D gene. The CDR3 covers 13 residues. The germline CDR1 and CDR2 sequences are SSHAT and FNYEAQ (reference sequence). The CDR3 nucleotides read TGTGCTAGCAGCTTGCCCCTAAATCAGCCCCAGCATTTT. This codes for CASSLPLNQPQHF.

The chain uses TRBV30 and TRBJ1-1; D is unresolved. With 0 bases removed from V and 4 bases from J, the gap between germline ends came to 9 bases. The CDR3 is 13 residues long. CDR1 GTSNPN and CDR2 SVGIG come from the germline V gene (reference sequence). CDR3 residues: CAWSVPQSTEAFF. In DNA form, the CDR3 reads TGTGCCTGGAGTGTACCGCAGTCCACTGAAGCTTTCTTT.

This clone has just one count. V gene TRBV5-4 combines with J gene TRBJ2-3, with D tentatively TRBD2 (5 bases). V lost 4 bases and J 2 bases, leaving 11 bases between the germline ends. The CDR3 contains 14 residues. The germline V gene encodes CDR1 SGHNT and CDR2 YYREEE (reference sequence). In nucleotides, the CDR3 is TGTGCCAGCAGCACACCCCGGGACACAGATACGCAGTATTTT. Residues: CASSTPRDTDTQYF.

The rearrangement links TRBV19 to TRBJ2-7; possible D gene TRBD2, 6 bases. The CDR3 sequence is 13 residues long. V lost 2 bases, J lost 7 bases, and 12 bases lay in between. Germline lookup yields CDR1 LNHDA and CDR2 SQIVND (reference sequence). CDR3 DNA: TGTGCCAGTAGTATACGGGACTTCTCGGAGCAGTACTTC. Protein sequence: CASSIRDFSEQYF.

The chain carries TRBV5-4 and TRBJ2-5; D is ambiguous. The CDR3 is 14 residues long. Germline CDR1 SGHNT, CDR2 YYREEE (reference sequence). V was cut by 4 bases and J by 4 bases, with 14 bases left in between. The CDR3 DNA sequence: TGTGCCAGCAGCCTCCCCGGGTGGGTAGAGACCCAGTACTTC. This sequence encodes CASSLPGWVETQYF.

This sequence joins TRBV9 and TRBJ2-5; 8 bases map to TRBD1. TRBJ2-7 explains the end of the DNA better; the J call may be wrong. The CDR3 totals 14 residues. Germline V gene sequence: CDR1 SGDLS, CDR2 YYNGEE. CDR3 sequence: CASSRDRGADEQYF. The CDR3 nucleotides are TGTGCCAGCAGCCGAGACAGGGGTGCGGACGAGCAGTACTTC.

The rearrangement links TRBV6-1 to TRBJ2-2, with 10 bases matching TRBD1. V lost 8 bases to trimming and J lost 2 bases; unmatched junction nucleotides: 2. The CDR3 spans 14 residues. The germline V gene has CDR1 MNHNS and CDR2 SASEGT. CDR3 loop: CASGTGVNTGELFF. In DNA, the CDR3 is TGTGCCAGCGGGACAGGGGTAAACACCGGGGAGCTGTTTTTT.

This CDR3 is CASSSQGDSSYNEQFF. The CDR3 region has the DNA TGTGCCAGCAGCTCACAGGGGGATAGCTCCTACAATGAGCAGTTCTTC. The chain links TRBV5-6 to TRBJ2-1; TRBD1 matches at 8 bases. The CDR3 runs to 16 residues. Germline CDR1 reads SGHDT; CDR2 reads YYEEEE. Trimming removed 3 bases from V and 0 bases from J; junction bases left unmatched: 5.

This chain connects TRBV4-1 to TRBJ1-4; D is unresolved. V was cut by 4 bases and J by 4 bases, with 13 bases left in between. The length of the CDR3 is 15 residues. Germline CDR1 and CDR2: MGHRA and YSYEKL. The CDR3: CASSLHSGDNEKLFF. The CDR3 DNA follows: TGCGCCAGCAGCCTTCATAGTGGAGATAATGAAAAACTGTTTTTT.

This CDR3 reads CAWSPSTGTQYF. In DNA, the CDR3 is TGTGCCTGGAGTCCCAGTACAGGGACCCAGTACTTC. J is TRBJ2-5 and V is TRBV30; weak D call: TRBD1 (5 bases). This CDR3 spans 12 amino acids. Germline V lookup: CDR1 GTSNPN, CDR2 SVGIG (reference sequence). Deletions cut 2 bases from V and 7 bases from J, with 11 bases between.

The CDR3 reads CASSPGGSSYNEQFF. The CDR3 nucleotides are TGTGCCAGCAGCCCCGGCGGGAGCTCCTACAATGAGCAGTTCTTC. The chain links TRBV5-4 to TRBJ2-1, with TRBD2 matching over 7 bases. The CDR3 extends over 15 amino acids. The germline V gene has CDR1 SGHNT and CDR2 YYREEE (reference sequence). Germline trimming cut 4 bases from V and 0 bases from J; bases unmatched to any gene: 4.

The CDR3 reads CASSPRGNSGSEQFF. Here the CDR3 DNA reads TGCGCCAGCAGCCCGAGGGGCAATAGCGGGAGTGAGCAGTTCTTC. The rearrangement uses TRBV4-1 and TRBJ2-1; 9 bases match TRBD2. From germline, CDR1 is MGHRA and CDR2 YSYEKL. V trimming: 4 bases; J trimming: 9 bases; junction bases outside the gene matches: 10. This CDR3 spans 15 amino acids.

The genes are TRBV7-2 and TRBJ1-5; 8 bases are shared with TRBD1. This CDR3 contains 16 residues. J lost 7 bases, V lost 7 bases, and 15 bases had no gene match. Germline CDR1 is SGHTA and CDR2 is FQGNSA. CDR3 region: CASTISSAQGGQPQHF. The CDR3 DNA follows: TGTGCCAGCACCATTAGCTCTGCACAGGGGGGACAGCCCCAGCATTTT. Variable domain in full (rest from reference TRBV7-2 and TRBJ1-5): GAGVSQSPSNKVTEKGKDVELRCDPISGHTALYWYRQSLGQGLEFLIYFQGNSAPDKSGLPSDRFSAERTGGSVSTLTIQRTQQEDSAVYLCASTISSAQGGQPQHFGDGTRLSIL.

This rearrangement joins TRBV29-1 to TRBJ2-3; 7 positions match TRBD2. With V trimmed by 6 bases and J by 2 bases, 8 bases remained unmatched. The length of the CDR3 is 14 residues. Looked up from germline, CDR1 is SQVTM and CDR2 is ANQGSEA. DNA of the CDR3: TGCAGCGTCCAAACTAGCGTTATCACAGATACGCAGTATTTT. Its translation: CSVQTSVITDTQYF.

V gene TRBV6-5 combines with J gene TRBJ2-7; 8 bases are a match to TRBD1. J gave up 5 bases and V 5 bases, and 8 bases lay outside the gene matches. This CDR3 is 14 amino acids long. CDR1 MNHEY and CDR2 SVGAGI come from the germline V gene. The CDR3 sequence: CASSLRTGLHEQYF. The CDR3 DNA sequence: TGTGCCAGCAGTCTGAGGACAGGGTTGCACGAGCAGTACTTC.